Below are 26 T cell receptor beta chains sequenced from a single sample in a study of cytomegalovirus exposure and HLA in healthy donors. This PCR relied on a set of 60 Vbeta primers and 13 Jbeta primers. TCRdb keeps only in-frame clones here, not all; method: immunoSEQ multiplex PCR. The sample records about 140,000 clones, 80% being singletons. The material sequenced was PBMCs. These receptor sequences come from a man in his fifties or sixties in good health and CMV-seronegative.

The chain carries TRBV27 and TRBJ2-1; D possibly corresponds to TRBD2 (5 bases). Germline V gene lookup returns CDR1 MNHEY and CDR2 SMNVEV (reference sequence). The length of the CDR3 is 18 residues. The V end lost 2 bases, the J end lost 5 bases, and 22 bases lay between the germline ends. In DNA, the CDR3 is TGTGCCAGCAGTTTAGGTCGCAGGTCCCCCGGGGTACACAATGAGCAGTTCTTC. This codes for CASSLGRRSPGVHNEQFF.

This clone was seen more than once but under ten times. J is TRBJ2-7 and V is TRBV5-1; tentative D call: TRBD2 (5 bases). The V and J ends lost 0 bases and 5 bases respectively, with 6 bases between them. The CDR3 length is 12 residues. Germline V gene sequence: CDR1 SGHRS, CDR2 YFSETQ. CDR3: CASSLAGNEQYF. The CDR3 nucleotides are TGCGCCAGCAGCTTGGCCGGGAACGAGCAGTACTTC. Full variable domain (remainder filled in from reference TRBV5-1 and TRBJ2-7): KAGVTQTPRYLIKTRGQQVTLSCSPISGHRSVSWYQQTPGQGLQFLFEYFSETQRNKGNFPGRFSGRQFSNSRSEMNVSTLELGDSALYLCASSLAGNEQYFGPGTRLTVT.

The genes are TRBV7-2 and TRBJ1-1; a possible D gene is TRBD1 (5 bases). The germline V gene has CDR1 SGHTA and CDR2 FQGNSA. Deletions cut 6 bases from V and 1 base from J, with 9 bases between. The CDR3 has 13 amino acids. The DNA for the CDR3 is TGTGCCAGCAGGGACGACAGGAACACTGAAGCTTTCTTT. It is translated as CASRDDRNTEAFF.

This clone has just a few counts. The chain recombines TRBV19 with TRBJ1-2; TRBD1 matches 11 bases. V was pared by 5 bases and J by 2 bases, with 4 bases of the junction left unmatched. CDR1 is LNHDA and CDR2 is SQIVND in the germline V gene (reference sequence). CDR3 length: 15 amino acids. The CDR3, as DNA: TGTGCCAGTAGTCTAAGGACAGGGGGCAACTATGGCTACACCTTC. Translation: CASSLRTGGNYGYTF.

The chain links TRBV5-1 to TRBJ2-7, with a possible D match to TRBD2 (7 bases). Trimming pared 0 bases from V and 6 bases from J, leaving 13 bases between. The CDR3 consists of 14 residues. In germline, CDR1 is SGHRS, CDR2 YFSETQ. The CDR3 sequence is CASSLGGGAVEQYF. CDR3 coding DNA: TGCGCCAGCAGCTTGGGTGGGGGGGCCGTCGAGCAGTACTTC.

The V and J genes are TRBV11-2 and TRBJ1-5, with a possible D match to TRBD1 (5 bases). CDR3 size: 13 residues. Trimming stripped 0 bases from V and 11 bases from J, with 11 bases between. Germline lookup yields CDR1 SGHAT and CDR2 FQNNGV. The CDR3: CASSLDPQGSQHF. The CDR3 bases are TGTGCCAGCAGCTTAGATCCGCAGGGTTCCCAGCATTTT.

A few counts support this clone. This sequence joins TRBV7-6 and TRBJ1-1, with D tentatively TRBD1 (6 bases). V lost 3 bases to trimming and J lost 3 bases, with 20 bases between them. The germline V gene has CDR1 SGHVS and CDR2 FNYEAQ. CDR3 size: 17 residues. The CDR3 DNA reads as TGTGCCAGCAGCTTGGCCGTCCCAGGGGTTGTTCACACTGAAGCTTTCTTT. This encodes CASSLAVPGVVHTEAFF.

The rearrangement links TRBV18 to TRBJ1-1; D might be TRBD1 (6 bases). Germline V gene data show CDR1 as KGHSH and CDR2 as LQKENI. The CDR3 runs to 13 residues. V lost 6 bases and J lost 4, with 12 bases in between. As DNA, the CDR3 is TGTGCCAGCTCGGTACGCAGGGGCACTGAAGCTTTCTTT. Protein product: CASSVRRGTEAFF.

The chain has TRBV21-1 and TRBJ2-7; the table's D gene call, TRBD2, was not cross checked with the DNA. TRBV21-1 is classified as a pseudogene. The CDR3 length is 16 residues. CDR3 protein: CASSKAGLAGSYEQYF. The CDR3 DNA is TGTGCCAGCAGCAAAGCGGGACTAGCGGGGTCCTACGAGCAGTACTTC.

The CDR3 sequence is CASSRGLAKNIQYF. The DNA for the CDR3 is TGTGCCAGCTCCCGGGGTCTAGCCAAAAACATTCAGTACTTC. This chain joins TRBV18 and TRBJ2-4; D possibly corresponds to TRBD2 (5 bases). CDR3 length: 14 amino acids. V shed 6 bases and J shed 0 bases, with 9 bases lying between them. CDR1 KGHSH and CDR2 LQKENI come from the germline V gene.

The CDR3 nucleotides are TGTGCCAGCAGCTTAACCCAACGGGGTAACACCGGGGAGCTGTTTTTT. Encoded protein: CASSLTQRGNTGELFF. The genes are TRBV7-8 and TRBJ2-2; maybe TRBD2 (5 bases). This CDR3 region has 16 residues. V lost 2 bases and J 2 bases, leaving 12 bases between the germline ends. CDR1 is SGHVS, CDR2 FQNEAQ, per germline.

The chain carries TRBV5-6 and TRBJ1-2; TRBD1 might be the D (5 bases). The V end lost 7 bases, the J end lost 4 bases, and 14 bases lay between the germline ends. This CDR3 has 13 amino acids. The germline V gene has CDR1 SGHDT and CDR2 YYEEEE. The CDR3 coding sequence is TGTGCCAGCGTCAAGGACACCTTCTATGGCTACACCTTC. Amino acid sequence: CASVKDTFYGYTF.

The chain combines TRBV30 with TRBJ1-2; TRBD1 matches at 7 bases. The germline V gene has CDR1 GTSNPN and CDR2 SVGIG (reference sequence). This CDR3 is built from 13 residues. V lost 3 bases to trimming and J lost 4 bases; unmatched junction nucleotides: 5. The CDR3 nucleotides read TGTGCCTGGAGCATACAGGGGCCCTATGGCTACACCTTC. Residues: CAWSIQGPYGYTF. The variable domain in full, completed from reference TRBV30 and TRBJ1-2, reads SQTIHQWPATLVQPVGSPLSLECTVEGTSNPNLYWYRQAAGRGLQLLFYSVGIGQISSEVPQNLSASRPQDRQFILSSKKLLLSDSGFYLCAWSIQGPYGYTFGSGTRLTVV.

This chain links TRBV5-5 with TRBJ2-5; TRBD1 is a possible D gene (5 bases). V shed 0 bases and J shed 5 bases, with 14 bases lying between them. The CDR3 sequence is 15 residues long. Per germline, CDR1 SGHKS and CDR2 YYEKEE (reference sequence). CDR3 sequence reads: CASSLGQGRAETQYF. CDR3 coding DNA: TGTGCCAGCAGCTTGGGACAAGGCAGGGCGGAGACCCAGTACTTC. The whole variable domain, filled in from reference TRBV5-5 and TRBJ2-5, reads DAGVTQSPTHLIKTRGQQVTLRCSPISGHKSVSWYQQVLGQGPQFIFQYYEKEERGRGNFPDRFSARQFPNYSSELNVNALLLGDSALYLCASSLGQGRAETQYFGPGTRLLVL.

The CDR3 sequence: CAISESQGNTEAFF. Here the CDR3 DNA reads TGTGCCATCAGTGAGTCACAGGGGAACACTGAAGCTTTCTTT. The chain recombines TRBV10-3 with TRBJ1-1; tentative D call: TRBD1 (6 bases). The CDR3 runs to 14 residues. The V gene's germline CDR1 is ENHRY and CDR2 SYGVKD. With 0 bases removed from V and 1 base from J, the gap between germline ends came to 6 bases.

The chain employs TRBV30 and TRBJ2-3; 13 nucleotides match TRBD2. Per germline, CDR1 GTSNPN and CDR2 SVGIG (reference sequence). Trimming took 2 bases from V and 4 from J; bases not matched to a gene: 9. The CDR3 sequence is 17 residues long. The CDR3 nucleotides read TGTGCCTGGAGTCTGGGACTAGCGGGATCCGGCGCAGATACGCAGTATTTT. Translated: CAWSLGLAGSGADTQYF. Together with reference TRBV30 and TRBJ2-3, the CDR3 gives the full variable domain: SQTIHQWPATLVQPVGSPLSLECTVEGTSNPNLYWYRQAAGRGLQLLFYSVGIGQISSEVPQNLSASRPQDRQFILSSKKLLLSDSGFYLCAWSLGLAGSGADTQYFGPGTRLTVL.

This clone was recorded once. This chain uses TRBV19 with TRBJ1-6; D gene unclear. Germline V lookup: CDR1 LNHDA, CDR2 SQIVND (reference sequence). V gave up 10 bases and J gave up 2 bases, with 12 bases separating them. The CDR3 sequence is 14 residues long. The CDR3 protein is CATTGDPYNSPLHF. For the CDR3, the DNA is TGTGCCACCACGGGTGATCCCTATAATTCACCCCTCCACTTT.

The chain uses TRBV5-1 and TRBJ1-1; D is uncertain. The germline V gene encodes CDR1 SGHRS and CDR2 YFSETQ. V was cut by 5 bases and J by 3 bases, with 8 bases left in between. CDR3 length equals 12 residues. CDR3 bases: TGCGCCAGCAGGTCTACGGACACTGAAGCTTTCTTT. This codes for CASRSTDTEAFF.

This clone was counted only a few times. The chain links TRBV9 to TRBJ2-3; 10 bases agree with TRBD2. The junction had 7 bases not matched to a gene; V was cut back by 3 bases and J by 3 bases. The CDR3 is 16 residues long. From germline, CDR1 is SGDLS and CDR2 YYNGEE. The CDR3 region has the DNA TGTGCCAGCAGCGGGGGGGGACTAGCGTATACAGATACGCAGTATTTT. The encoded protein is CASSGGGLAYTDTQYF.

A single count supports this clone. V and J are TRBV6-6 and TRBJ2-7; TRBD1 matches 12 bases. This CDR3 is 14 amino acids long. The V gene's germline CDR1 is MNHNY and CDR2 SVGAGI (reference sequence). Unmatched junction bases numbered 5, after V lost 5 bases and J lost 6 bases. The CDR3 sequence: CASSRGTGGSEQYF. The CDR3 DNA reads TGTGCCAGCAGTCGCGGGACAGGGGGCTCCGAGCAGTACTTC.

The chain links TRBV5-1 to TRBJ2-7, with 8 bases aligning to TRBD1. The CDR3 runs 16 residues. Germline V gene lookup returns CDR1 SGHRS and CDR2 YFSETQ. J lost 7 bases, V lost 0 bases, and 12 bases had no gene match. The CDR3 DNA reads TGCGCCAGCAGCTTGGGGGGGCAGGGGGCGCTTCGGGAGCAGTACTTC. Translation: CASSLGGQGALREQYF.

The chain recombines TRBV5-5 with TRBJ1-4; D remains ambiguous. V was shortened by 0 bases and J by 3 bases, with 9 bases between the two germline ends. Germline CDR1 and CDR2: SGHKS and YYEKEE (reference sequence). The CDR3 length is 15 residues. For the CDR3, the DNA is TGTGCCAGCAGCTTGGATTCCCTCGCTAATGAAAAACTGTTTTTT. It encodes CASSLDSLANEKLFF.

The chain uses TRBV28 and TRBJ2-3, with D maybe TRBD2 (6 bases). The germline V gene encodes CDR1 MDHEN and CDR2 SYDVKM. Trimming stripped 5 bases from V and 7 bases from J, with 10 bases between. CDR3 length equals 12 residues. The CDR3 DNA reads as TGTGCCAGCAGTCGCGGGGAAAATACGCAGTATTTT. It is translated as CASSRGENTQYF.

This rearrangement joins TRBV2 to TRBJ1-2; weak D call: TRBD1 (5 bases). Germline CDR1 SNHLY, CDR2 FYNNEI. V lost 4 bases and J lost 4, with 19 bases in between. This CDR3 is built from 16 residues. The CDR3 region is CASSVHPVSRGYGYTF. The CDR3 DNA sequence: TGTGCCAGCAGTGTTCATCCCGTTAGTAGGGGCTATGGCTACACCTTC.

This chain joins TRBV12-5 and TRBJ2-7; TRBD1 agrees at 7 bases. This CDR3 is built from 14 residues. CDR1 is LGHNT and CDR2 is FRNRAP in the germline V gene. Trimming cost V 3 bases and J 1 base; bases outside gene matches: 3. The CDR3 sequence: CASGLSGGSYEQYF. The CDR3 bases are TGTGCTAGTGGTTTATCAGGGGGTTCCTACGAGCAGTACTTC.

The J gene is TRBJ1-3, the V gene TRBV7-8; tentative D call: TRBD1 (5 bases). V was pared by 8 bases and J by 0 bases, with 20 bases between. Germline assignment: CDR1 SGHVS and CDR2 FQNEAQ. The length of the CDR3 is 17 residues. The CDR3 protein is CASGGVGDLLSGNTIYF. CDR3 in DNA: TGTGCCAGCGGGGGGGTGGGGGACCTCCTCTCTGGAAACACCATATATTTT.